Listed below are T cell receptor beta chains from one sample, sequenced in a study of T cells in Graves' hyperthyroidism and ophthalmopathy. TCRdb reprocessed the multiplex PCR reads via MiXCR and lists one record per CDR3 protein. The data hold about 560,000 distinct CDR3 sequences, with 16% observed a single time. Sequences were obtained from blood. The receptors were gathered from a woman aged 18-29 years with Graves' hyperthyroidism. The CDR3 runs from the conserved cysteine through the conserved F or W. The D gene is left open where the match is weak. Clone size is stated in some rows and not others, as once, few, many or a class when expanded.

TRBJ2-1,NA,TRBV9,NA,TGTGCCAGCAGCGTAACAGGGGGGGGCAATGAGCAGTTCTTC,CASSVTGGGNEQFF
TRBJ2-1,TRBD2,TRBV7-9,NA,TGTGCCACCAGCTTAGCGGGGAGCGTCGGCTACGAGCAGTTCTTC,CATSLAGSVGYEQFF
TRBJ2-1,TRBD2,TRBV28,many,TGTGCCAGCAGTTACCGGGGACTAGCGGACAATGAGCAGTTCTTC,CASSYRGLADNEQFF
TRBJ2-2,TRBD1,TRBV10-3,once,TGTGCCATCAAAGGGACAGGGGGAACCGGGGAGCTGTTTTTT,CAIKGTGGTGELFF
TRBJ2-7,NA,TRBV7-2,many,TGTGCCAGCAGCTTAGATGCTAGCGTCTCCTACGAGCAGTACTTC,CASSLDASVSYEQYF
TRBJ2-3,NA,TRBV7-7,NA,TGTGCCAGCAGGAGTGGGGGGATTAGGACCACAGATACGCAGTATTTT,CASRSGGIRTTDTQYF
TRBJ2-1,NA,TRBV7-6,many,TGTGCCAGCAGCTTAGCGGCCCCCTACAATGAGCAGTTCTTC,CASSLAAPYNEQFF
TRBJ1-2,NA,TRBV7-9,few,TGTGCCAGCGGAATGGACACCGGCCCTGGCTACACCTTC,CASGMDTGPGYTF
TRBJ2-7,NA,TRBV6-2/TRBV6-3,NA,TGTGCCAGCAGTCACTACTCCGGCGAGCAGTACTTC,CASSHYSGEQYF
TRBJ1-6,TRBD1,TRBV6-1,few,TGTGCCAGCAGTAGACAGGGAATCAGCTCACCCCTCCACTTT,CASSRQGISSPLHF
TRBJ1-2,TRBD1,TRBV18,NA,TGTGCCAGCTCACTCACTCCCGGGACAGGGGGCGCCCACTATGGCTACACCTTC,CASSLTPGTGGAHYGYTF
TRBJ1-6,NA,TRBV5-1,NA,TGCGCCAGCAGCCGCGTTACAGACTATAATTCACCCCTCCACTTT,CASSRVTDYNSPLHF
TRBJ2-2,NA,TRBV3-1,few,TGTGCCAGCAGCCAAAGAGGACAGAACACCGGGGAGCTGTTTTTT,CASSQRGQNTGELFF
TRBJ2-3,TRBD2,TRBV12-3/TRBV12-4,many,TGTGCCAGCAGTACTTTAGCGGGGAACTACACAGATACGCAGTATTTT,CASSTLAGNYTDTQYF